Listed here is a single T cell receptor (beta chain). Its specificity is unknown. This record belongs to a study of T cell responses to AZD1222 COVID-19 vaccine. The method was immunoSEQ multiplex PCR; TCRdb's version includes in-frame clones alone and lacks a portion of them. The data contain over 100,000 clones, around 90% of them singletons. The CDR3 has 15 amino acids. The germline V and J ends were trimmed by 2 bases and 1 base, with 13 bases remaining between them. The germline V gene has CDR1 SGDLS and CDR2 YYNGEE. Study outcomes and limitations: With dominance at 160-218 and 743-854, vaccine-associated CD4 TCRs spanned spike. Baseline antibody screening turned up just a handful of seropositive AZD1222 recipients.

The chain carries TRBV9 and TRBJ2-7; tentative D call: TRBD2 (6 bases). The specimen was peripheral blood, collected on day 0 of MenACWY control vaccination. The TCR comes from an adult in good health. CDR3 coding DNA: TGTGCCAGCAGCGTCGGGGGAACGCAGTCCTACGAGCAGTACTTC. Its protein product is CASSVGGTQSYEQYF.